The 22 T cell receptor beta chains presented below share a single source sample, sequenced in a study of blood T cell repertoires in COVID-19. Data came from immunoSEQ multiplex PCR; TCRdb stores just in-frame clones and leaves some out. The repertoire consists of some 150,000 clones, with 75% to 85% occurring once and the leading ten covering nearly 10%. Sequencing used peripheral blood. The receptor source for this set is a woman in her forties or fifties with acute or convalescent COVID-19.

The chain is built from TRBV28 and TRBJ1-2, with D unclear. V was pared by 4 bases and J by 4 bases, with 13 bases between. This CDR3 has 14 residues. The germline V gene has CDR1 MDHEN and CDR2 SYDVKM. CDR3 DNA sequence: TGTGCCAGCAGTTCTACCCACAGCCTCTATGGCTACACCTTC. Its translation is CASSSTHSLYGYTF.

This clone was seen only a few times. The CDR3 protein is CASSLTGQSTGELFF. CDR3 nucleotide sequence: TGTGCCAGCAGCCTAACCGGACAGTCCACCGGGGAGCTGTTTTTT. The rearrangement uses TRBV9 and TRBJ2-2; tentative D call: TRBD1 (6 bases). V dropped 4 bases and J dropped 4 bases, with 14 bases sitting between them. CDR3 length: 15 residues. Looked up from germline, CDR1 is SGDLS and CDR2 is YYNGEE.

The CDR3 protein is CASLFTGGDIQYF. CDR3 sequence (DNA): TGTGCCAGTTTATTTACGGGGGGAGACATTCAGTACTTC. This chain connects TRBV7-9 to TRBJ2-4; TRBD2 matches at 7 bases. The V gene end was trimmed by 9 bases and the J gene end by 8 bases; junction bases not matched to a gene: 10. The CDR3 consists of 13 residues. The germline V gene has CDR1 SEHNR and CDR2 FQNEAQ (reference sequence).

The chain links TRBV6-1 to TRBJ1-2; D is ambiguous. V dropped 0 bases and J dropped 0 bases, with 8 bases sitting between them. The length of the CDR3 is 15 residues. CDR1 and CDR2 (germline): MNHNS, SASEGT. This chain's CDR3 is CASSEAKTTNYGYTF. The CDR3 DNA reads as TGTGCCAGCAGTGAAGCGAAGACTACTAACTATGGCTACACCTTC.

J is TRBJ2-3 and V is TRBV11-2; D is perhaps TRBD2 (5 bases). The CDR3 runs to 15 residues. V dropped 1 base and J dropped 4 bases, with 12 bases sitting between them. CDR1 and CDR2 from the germline V gene are SGHAT and FQNNGV. DNA of the CDR3: TGTGCCAGCAGCTTAGTTGCCGGGGTACCAGATACGCAGTATTTT. Translation: CASSLVAGVPDTQYF.

This sequence joins TRBV9 and TRBJ2-1; 8 positions agree with TRBD1. CDR3 length: 15 amino acids. The V gene's germline CDR1 is SGDLS and CDR2 YYNGEE. V was clipped by 3 bases and J by 2 bases; unmatched bases: 4. CDR3 sequence (DNA): TGTGCCAGCAGCGCCGAGGGACAGGCCTACAATGAGCAGTTCTTC. Protein product: CASSAEGQAYNEQFF. The whole variable domain, filled in from reference TRBV9 and TRBJ2-1, reads DSGVTQTPKHLITATGQRVTLRCSPRSGDLSVYWYQQSLDQGLQFLIQYYNGEERAKGNILERFSAQQFPDLHSELNLSSLELGDSALYFCASSAEGQAYNEQFFGPGTRLTVL.

The chain couples TRBV2 to TRBJ2-6, with a weak D call TRBD1 (6 bases). Germline V gene sequence: CDR1 SNHLY, CDR2 FYNNEI. The CDR3 is 16 residues long. V shed 8 bases and J shed 0 bases, with 14 bases lying between them. Here the CDR3 DNA reads TGTGCCAGCTCAGGACAGCTTTACTCTGGGGCCAACGTCCTGACTTTC. Its protein is CASSGQLYSGANVLTF.

V gene TRBV2 combines with J gene TRBJ2-4; the match to TRBD2 covers 8 bases. Germline V gene sequence: CDR1 SNHLY, CDR2 FYNNEI. V lost 3 bases to trimming and J lost 1 base; unmatched junction nucleotides: 8. The length of the CDR3 is 17 residues. The CDR3 sequence: CASSDGPSGSAKNIQYF. DNA of the CDR3: TGTGCCAGCAGTGATGGGCCAAGCGGGAGTGCCAAAAACATTCAGTACTTC.

The chain couples TRBV7-2 to TRBJ1-5, with D perhaps TRBD1 (5 bases). In germline, CDR1 is SGHTA, CDR2 FQGNSA. The CDR3 covers 15 residues. Trimming left V 6 bases short and J 3 bases short, with 15 bases between. In DNA, the CDR3 is TGTGCCAGCAGTTTCGCCGGGGGGTACAATCAGCCCCAGCATTTT. It is translated as CASSFAGGYNQPQHF.

This clone was counted between two and nine times. The chain recombines TRBV28 with TRBJ1-4; no definite D call. Germline CDR1 is MDHEN and CDR2 is SYDVKM. V gave up 4 bases and J gave up 7 bases, with 16 bases separating them. This CDR3 is 15 amino acids long. In DNA form, the CDR3 reads TGTGCCAGCAGTTCCCCTGGCGGGGAGGGTGAAAAACTGTTTTTT. It yields the protein CASSSPGGEGEKLFF.

This clone was observed a handful of times. The chain couples TRBV28 to TRBJ2-1; 7 bases agree with TRBD2. J gave up 4 bases and V 5 bases, and 5 bases lay outside the gene matches. CDR3 size: 14 residues. The germline V gene has CDR1 MDHEN and CDR2 SYDVKM. The CDR3 nucleotides read TGTGCCAGCAGTCCCTGGGAGGGTTACAATGAGCAGTTCTTC. The encoded protein is CASSPWEGYNEQFF.

In the case of this clone: Other DNA sequences from this sample encode an identical CDR3 as well. CDR3: CASSRGQGNYGYTF. The DNA for the CDR3 is TGTGCCAGCAGCCGCGGACAGGGTAACTATGGCTACACCTTC. This chain joins TRBV6-5 and TRBJ1-2; 8 nucleotides align to TRBD1. Germline-derived CDR1 and CDR2 are MNHEY and SVGAGI. V lost 6 bases, J lost 1 base, and 4 bases stayed unmatched. The CDR3 extends over 14 amino acids.

V is TRBV6-6 and J is TRBJ2-7; maybe TRBD2 (5 bases). The CDR3 runs 11 residues. Trimming left V 10 bases short and J 5 bases short, with 12 bases between. CDR1 is MNHNY, CDR2 SVGAGI, per germline (reference sequence). CDR3: CATSRRDEQYF. In DNA form, the CDR3 reads TGTGCCACCTCAAGGCGGGACGAGCAGTACTTC.

The chain couples TRBV4-3 to TRBJ1-3; 10 bases fit TRBD1. Germline loops: CDR1 LGHNA, CDR2 YSLEER. This CDR3 comprises 15 residues. The V segment lost 4 bases and the J segment 2 bases; nucleotides outside the gene matches: 2. The CDR3 here is CASSRGTGAGNTIYF. The CDR3 DNA sequence: TGCGCCAGCAGCCGTGGGACAGGGGCTGGAAACACCATATATTTT.

The J gene is TRBJ2-3, the V gene TRBV18; 9 nucleotides align to TRBD1. CDR3 size: 19 residues. The V and J ends lost 5 bases and 4 bases, in that order; junction bases with no gene match: 19. Germline CDR1 KGHSH, CDR2 LQKENI. The CDR3 here is CASSSIITGTGSGADTQYF. The CDR3 DNA follows: TGTGCCAGCTCATCCATAATTACCGGGACAGGGTCGGGAGCAGATACGCAGTATTTT. Together with reference TRBV18 and TRBJ2-3, the CDR3 gives the full variable domain: NAGVMQNPRHLVRRRGQEARLRCSPMKGHSHVYWYRQLPEEGLKFMVYLQKENIIDESGMPKERFSAEFPKEGPSILRIQQVVRGDSAAYFCASSSIITGTGSGADTQYFGPGTRLTVL.

This clone was recorded a few times. DNA of the CDR3: TGTGCCAGCAGCTCCGCCGGGACAGGGTACGCCTACGAGCAGTACTTC. As protein: CASSSAGTGYAYEQYF. The genes are TRBV11-2 and TRBJ2-7, with 9 bases fitting TRBD1. Germline V gene data show CDR1 as SGHAT and CDR2 as FQNNGV. V gave up 4 bases and J gave up 2 bases; unmatched junction bases: 9. This CDR3 is built from 16 residues.

This clone was detected only once. V and J are TRBV6-5 and TRBJ2-7; no clear D gene. V was pared by 4 bases and J by 2 bases, with 6 bases between. Looked up from germline, CDR1 is MNHEY and CDR2 is SVGAGI. The CDR3 sequence is 12 residues long. CDR3 amino acids: CASSSSTYEQYF. CDR3 DNA sequence: TGTGCCAGCAGTTCCAGTACCTACGAGCAGTACTTC.

The V call is TRBV2, the J call TRBJ2-6; 8 bases agree with TRBD2. V was pared by 4 bases and J by 2 bases, with 4 bases of the junction left unmatched. CDR3 length: 16 amino acids. Per the germline V gene, CDR1 is SNHLY and CDR2 is FYNNEI. This CDR3 reads CASSVGLGTGANVLTF. The CDR3 DNA is TGTGCCAGCAGTGTGGGACTAGGGACTGGGGCCAACGTCCTGACTTTC.

The rearrangement links TRBV7-3 to TRBJ2-1, with 10 bases matching TRBD2. Germline assignment: CDR1 SGHTA and CDR2 FQGTGA. The length of the CDR3 is 15 residues. V lost 5 bases and J lost 2; bases outside the gene matches: 3. CDR3 region: CASSVLAGPYNEQFF. CDR3 DNA: TGTGCCAGCAGCGTACTAGCGGGGCCCTACAATGAGCAGTTCTTC.

V gene TRBV5-6 combines with J gene TRBJ2-7; 8 positions match TRBD2. The CDR3 totals 15 residues. V shed 3 bases and J 2 bases; nucleotides not matched to a gene: 7. The germline gives CDR1 SGHDT, CDR2 YYEEEE. The chain's CDR3 is CASSSLAAATYEQYF. The CDR3 nucleotides read TGTGCCAGCAGCTCACTAGCGGCTGCCACCTACGAGCAGTACTTC.

This clone turned up a few times. This chain uses TRBV3-1 (or the pseudogene TRBV3-2) with TRBJ1-1, with D possibly matching TRBD1 (6 bases). The CDR3 runs 13 residues. Per the germline V gene, CDR1 is LGHDT and CDR2 is YNNKEL (reference sequence). V was clipped by 4 bases and J by 6 bases, with 12 bases between them. As DNA, the CDR3 is TGTGCCAGCAGCCCCACAGGGAGGGCTGAAGCTTTCTTT. Amino acids: CASSPTGRAEAFF.

This chain joins TRBV5-5 and TRBJ1-3; D perhaps matches TRBD1 (5 bases). CDR1 and CDR2 from the germline V gene are SGHKS and YYEKEE (reference sequence). The V end lost 1 base, the J end lost 7 bases, and 15 bases lay between the germline ends. CDR3 length: 15 residues. CDR3 sequence reads: CASSLQALGLNTIYF. CDR3 in DNA: TGTGCCAGCAGCTTGCAGGCCTTGGGGCTCAACACCATATATTTT.